One T cell receptor beta chain is described in this entry. Its antigen remains unknown. The V gene's germline CDR1 is SGDLS and CDR2 YYNGEE. CDR3 length equals 14 residues. V gave up 0 bases and J gave up 3 bases, with 8 bases separating them. The sample comes from a study of T-cell memory formation after mild COVID-19. Study-wide points: The pre-infection memory compartment contained some responding clones, suggesting cross-reactive memory joined. Mostly located in CM and EM were contracting CD4+ clones, with contracting CD8+ clones located in EMRA.

It was 5'RACE with constant-segment primers that produced the TCR alpha and TCR beta cDNA libraries, which carried sample barcodes and UMIs. MiXCR was run by TCRdb on the 5' RACE reads, yielding one entry per CDR3 protein. Of about 620,000 distinct CDR3 sequences listed, around 17% are singletons. This receptor was identified in an adult woman who had mild COVID-19 (a few samples of this study predate the infection). Cell type and time point are not known. V and J are TRBV9 and TRBJ2-3; TRBD2 is a possible D gene (7 bases). Sequenced material: PBMCs or a T cell subset sorted from them (not recorded which). CDR3 sequence (DNA): TGTGCCAGCAGCGTAGAGGGGGGGACAGATACGCAGTATTTT. Translation: CASSVEGGTDTQYF.